The present entry profiles one T cell receptor (beta chain) with its context. Antigen specificity is unknown. This sample was taken from a study of T cell responses to AZD1222 COVID-19 vaccine. The study's findings and limits: Possibly, clonal diversity was underestimated; donors were largely white British and included more females.

Sequencing used immunoSEQ multiplex PCR; TCRdb keeps in-frame clones, though not all of them. The profile covers tens of thousands of clones, with more than 75% appearing a single time and roughly 20% taken by the ten largest. V lost 4 bases and J 1 base, leaving 12 bases between the germline ends. CDR1 and CDR2 from the germline V gene are SQVTM and ANQGSEA. The CDR3 loop spans 14 amino acids. This TCR derives from an adult in good health. Sequenced material: peripheral blood, taken on day 0 of AZD1222 vaccination. V usage is TRBV29-1 and J usage is TRBJ2-3, with D possibly called TRBD1 or TRBD2 (5 bases each). The CDR3 DNA reads TGCAGCGTTGCTTCTACGGGGCGCACAGATACGCAGTATTTT. It specifies CSVASTGRTDTQYF.